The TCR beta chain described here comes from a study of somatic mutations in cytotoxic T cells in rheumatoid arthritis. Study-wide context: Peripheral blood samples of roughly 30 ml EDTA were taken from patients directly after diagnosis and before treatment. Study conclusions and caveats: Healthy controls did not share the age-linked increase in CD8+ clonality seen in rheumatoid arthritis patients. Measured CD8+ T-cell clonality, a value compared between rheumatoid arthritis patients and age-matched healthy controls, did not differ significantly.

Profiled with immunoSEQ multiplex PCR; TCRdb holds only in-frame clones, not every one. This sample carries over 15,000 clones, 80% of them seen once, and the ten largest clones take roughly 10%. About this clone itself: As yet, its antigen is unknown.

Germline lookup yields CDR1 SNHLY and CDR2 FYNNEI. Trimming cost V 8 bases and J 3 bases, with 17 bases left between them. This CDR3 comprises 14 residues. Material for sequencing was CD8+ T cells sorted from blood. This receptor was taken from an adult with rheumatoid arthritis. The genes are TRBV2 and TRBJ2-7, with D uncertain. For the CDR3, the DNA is TGTGCCAGCGTGGAAACTGGCCCTAACTACGAGCAGTACTTC. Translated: CASVETGPNYEQYF.